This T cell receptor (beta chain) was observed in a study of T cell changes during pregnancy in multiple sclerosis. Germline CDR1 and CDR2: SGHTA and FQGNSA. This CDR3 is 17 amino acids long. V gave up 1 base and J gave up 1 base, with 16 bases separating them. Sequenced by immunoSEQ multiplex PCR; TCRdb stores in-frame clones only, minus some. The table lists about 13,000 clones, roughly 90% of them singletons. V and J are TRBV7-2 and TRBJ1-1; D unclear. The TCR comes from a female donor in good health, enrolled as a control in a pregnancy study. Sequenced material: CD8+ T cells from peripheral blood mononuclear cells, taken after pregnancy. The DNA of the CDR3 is TGTGCCAGCAGCTTAGGTCAGCGCGACTCCTGGAACACTGAAGCTTTCTTT. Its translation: CASSLGQRDSWNTEAFF.